The 10 T cell receptor beta chains below all came from one sample that was sequenced in a study of cytomegalovirus exposure and HLA in healthy donors. PCR amplification relied on 60 Vbeta primers (plus 13 Jbeta primers). The table came from immunoSEQ multiplex PCR; TCRdb's copy has only in-frame clones and leaves some out. The table lists tens of thousands of clones, approximately 69% of them singletons, with more than 5% in the top ten. Sequenced: PBMCs. The receptors were sampled from a boy between 5 and 17 years old in good health and CMV-seropositive.

This chain joins TRBV28 and TRBJ2-1; D unclear. Between the trimmed V and J ends, which lost 2 bases and 6 bases, there was a span of 5 bases. The CDR3 has 12 residues. Germline values: CDR1 MDHEN, CDR2 SYDVKM. In DNA form, the CDR3 reads TGTGCCAGCAGTTTAAACACCAATGAGCAGTTCTTC. This sequence encodes CASSLNTNEQFF.

The rearrangement links TRBV5-4 to TRBJ1-2, with D possibly TRBD1 on 6 matching bases. V dropped 1 base and J dropped 4 bases, with 11 bases sitting between them. The CDR3 extends over 14 amino acids. Germline V lookup: CDR1 SGHNT, CDR2 YYREEE (reference sequence). CDR3 loop: CASSLKGVVYGYTF. CDR3 nucleotide sequence: TGTGCCAGCAGCTTGAAGGGGGTCGTCTATGGCTACACCTTC.

The chain is built from TRBV27 and TRBJ2-7; the D gene is possibly TRBD1 (6 bases). Trimming took 4 bases from V and 6 from J, leaving 16 bases between them. The V gene's germline CDR1 is MNHEY and CDR2 SMNVEV (reference sequence). The CDR3 covers 14 residues. The CDR3 region is CASSSPGHSLEQYF. DNA of the CDR3: TGTGCCAGCAGTTCTCCGGGACACTCTCTCGAGCAGTACTTC.

On this clone itself: Sequence at one end of the junction differs from germline and may be a read error. The J gene is TRBJ1-2, the V gene TRBV4-2; tentative D call: TRBD1 (6 bases). This CDR3 is built from 15 residues. CDR1 LGHNA and CDR2 YNFKEQ come from the germline V gene. CDR3: CASSQEGATNYGYPF. CDR3 coding DNA: TGTGCCAGCAGCCAAGAGGGGGCCACTAACTATGGCTACCCCTTC.

The genes are TRBV27 and TRBJ1-5; D is ambiguous. This CDR3 has 13 residues. CDR1 and CDR2 (germline): MNHEY, SMNVEV (reference sequence). Trimming removed 3 bases at V and 0 bases at J, with 3 bases between. The DNA of the CDR3 is TGTGCCAGCAGTTTCAATAGCAATCAGCCCCAGCATTTT. Protein: CASSFNSNQPQHF.

This sequence joins TRBV5-4 and TRBJ2-2; the match to TRBD2 covers 7 bases. The germline CDR1 and CDR2 sequences are SGHNT and YYREEE (reference sequence). The CDR3 covers 15 residues. V lost 0 bases and J lost 3; bases outside the gene matches: 2. CDR3 DNA sequence: TGTGCCAGCAGCTTGGTGGCGGGGGACACCGGGGAGCTGTTTTTT. Encoded protein: CASSLVAGDTGELFF. Full variable domain (rest looked up from reference TRBV5-4 and TRBJ2-2): ETGVTQSPTHLIKTRGQQVTLRCSSQSGHNTVSWYQQALGQGPQFIFQYYREEENGRGNFPPRFSGLQFPNYSSELNVNALELDDSALYLCASSLVAGDTGELFFGEGSRLTVL.

The chain uses TRBV9 and TRBJ1-2; 8 nucleotides agree with TRBD1. Germline V gene sequence: CDR1 SGDLS, CDR2 YYNGEE. This CDR3 has 13 residues. V was pared by 4 bases and J by 8 bases, with 7 bases of the junction left unmatched. In DNA, the CDR3 is TGTGCCAGCAGCCCGACAGGGGCCAAGGGCTACACCTTC. This sequence encodes CASSPTGAKGYTF. The whole variable domain, filled in from reference TRBV9 and TRBJ1-2, reads DSGVTQTPKHLITATGQRVTLRCSPRSGDLSVYWYQQSLDQGLQFLIQYYNGEERAKGNILERFSAQQFPDLHSELNLSSLELGDSALYFCASSPTGAKGYTFGSGTRLTVV.

For this clone: The identical CDR3 is also encoded by other nucleotide sequences in the sample. The chain combines TRBV25-1 with TRBJ2-7; D gene ambiguous. In germline, CDR1 is MGHDK, CDR2 SYGVNS. Trimming removed 4 bases from V and 0 bases from J, with 4 bases in between. This CDR3 is built from 12 residues. CDR3 coding DNA: TGTGCCAGCAGTGGGAGCTCCTACGAGCAGTACTTC. This codes for CASSGSSYEQYF.

Only one count was recorded for this clone. The chain carries TRBV5-4 and TRBJ2-3; 10 nucleotides match TRBD2. Unmatched junction bases numbered 9, after V lost 4 bases and J lost 4 bases. Per the germline V gene, CDR1 is SGHNT and CDR2 is YYREEE (reference sequence). CDR3 size: 16 residues. The CDR3 coding sequence is TGTGCCAGCAGCCTAGCGGGAGTTCCTTCAGCAGATACGCAGTATTTT. Amino acid sequence: CASSLAGVPSADTQYF.

This clone was found a few times. V is TRBV6-6 and J is TRBJ1-5; D call uncertain. The ends were cut back, 0 bases at V and 2 bases at J, with 11 bases in the middle. This CDR3 has 16 residues. The V gene's germline CDR1 is MNHNY and CDR2 SVGAGI (reference sequence). CDR3 residues: CASSYSVGRGNQPQHF. For the CDR3, the DNA is TGTGCCAGCAGTTACTCGGTCGGGAGAGGCAATCAGCCCCAGCATTTT.